The clone carrying this T cell receptor beta chain has more than one count but fewer than ten. The sample comes from a study of blood T cell repertoires in COVID-19. Study-level background: Samples representing acute and convalescent COVID-19 were sourced from the United States, Italy and Spain.

Methods used by the authors: Amplification of reference gene primers provided the estimated nucleated cell counts. Some clones are missing from TCRdb's copy, which holds only in-frame ones; the method was immunoSEQ multiplex PCR. From that table come the V and J calls and clone size; the DNA was used to work out D and trimming. The table has about 300,000 clones, about 88% seen once. The clonotype comes from a man aged 70-80 years with acute or convalescent COVID-19. Sequenced input: peripheral blood.

The CDR3 sequence is CATSRDLGWRTNEKLFF. The DNA of the CDR3 is TGTGCCACCAGCAGAGATTTGGGTTGGAGGACTAATGAAAAACTGTTTTTT. The J gene is TRBJ1-4, the V gene TRBV15; no reliable D call. CDR3 length: 17 residues. Germline V gene sequence: CDR1 LNHNV, CDR2 YYDKDF (reference sequence). The V end was cut by 0 bases, the J end by 2 bases, with 13 bases between.